Listed below are T cell receptor beta chains from one sample, sequenced in a study of blood T cell repertoires in COVID-19. TCRdb keeps only in-frame clones here, not all; method: immunoSEQ multiplex PCR. The table lists approximately 40,000 clones, about nine tenths of them singletons, with about a quarter in the top ten. Sequencing was carried out using peripheral blood. The receptors were sampled from a woman at least 80 years old in a cohort sampled during active or convalescent COVID-19. CDR3s include the opening cysteine and the closing phenylalanine or tryptophan. D genes are given only for firm matches.

TRBD1,TRBJ2-2,TRBV7-6,CASSAIGQAGAGELFF,TGTGCCAGCAGCGCGATTGGACAGGCAGGAGCCGGGGAGCTGTTTTTT
TRBD1,TRBJ1-6,TRBV5-1,CASSLPTGGNSPLHF,TGCGCCAGCAGCTTACCGACAGGGGGAAATTCACCCCTCCACTTT
TRBD1,TRBJ1-6,TRBV5-1,CASSPKGTGVSPLHF,TGCGCCAGCAGCCCAAAAGGGACAGGGGTTTCACCCCTCCACTTT
TRBD2,TRBJ2-5,TRBV12-3/TRBV12-4,CASRLAGEETQYF,TGTGCCAGCAGACTAGCGGGGGAAGAGACCCAGTACTTC
NA,TRBJ2-5,TRBV7-6,CASSWGGPETQYF,TGTGCCAGCAGCTGGGGGGGGCCGGAGACCCAGTACTTC
NA,TRBJ1-5,TRBV4-1,CASSQDPSAPQHF,TGCGCCAGCAGCCAAGATCCGAGTGCGCCCCAGCATTTT
NA,TRBJ1-6,TRBV11-3,CASSAGTGGNSPLHF,TGTGCCAGCAGCGCCGGGACGGGGGGGAATTCACCCCTCCACTTT
NA,TRBJ2-3,TRBV7-2,CASSTRGLTDTQYF,TGTGCCAGCAGTACGCGGGGCCTCACAGATACGCAGTATTTT
NA,TRBJ1-1,TRBV28,CASTPGRREEAFF,TGTGCCAGCACCCCGGGACGCCGGGAGGAAGCTTTCTTT
NA,TRBJ2-7,TRBV4-1,CASSRGTALSYEQYF,TGCGCCAGCAGCCGCGGGACAGCCCTTTCCTACGAGCAGTACTTC
TRBD2,TRBJ2-5,TRBV30,CAWSLGTSGLETQYF,TGTGCCTGGTCCTTAGGGACTAGCGGCTTGGAGACCCAGTACTTC